This passage covers 32 T cell receptor beta chains from one sample sequenced in a study of T cells in localized non-small cell lung cancer. Profiled with immunoSEQ multiplex PCR; TCRdb holds only in-frame clones, not every one. The sample carries tens of thousands of clones, 85% to 90% recorded once. The material sequenced was PBMCs, taken before any cancer treatment. The receptors stem from a man aged 35-75 years with stage II squamous cell lung carcinoma.

The CDR3 nucleotides are TGCGCCAGCAGCGAATCCACAGGGGGCGCCCAGGAAAAACTGTTTTTT. Translated, it gives CASSESTGGAQEKLFF. The chain is built from TRBV5-1 and TRBJ1-4; the match to TRBD1 covers 9 bases. This CDR3 has 16 residues. The V gene end was trimmed by 4 bases and the J gene end by 8 bases; junction bases not matched to a gene: 12. Germline lookup yields CDR1 SGHRS and CDR2 YFSETQ.

The count of this clone is one. The rearrangement joins TRBV19 to TRBJ2-2; D gene unclear. From germline, CDR1 is LNHDA and CDR2 SQIVND (reference sequence). Trimming removed 1 base at V and 2 bases at J, with 14 bases between. The CDR3 runs 17 residues. The DNA for the CDR3 is TGTGCCAGTAGTATAGGGGCTAAAGGTTTTAACACCGGGGAGCTGTTTTTT. It is translated as CASSIGAKGFNTGELFF. Drawing the rest from reference TRBV19 and TRBJ2-2, the complete variable domain is DGGITQSPKYLFRKEGQNVTLSCEQNLNHDAMYWYRQDPGQGLRLIYYSQIVNDFQKGDIAEGYSVSREKKESFPLTVTSAQKNPTAFYLCASSIGAKGFNTGELFFGEGSRLTVL.

This chain connects TRBV7-9 to TRBJ1-2, with TRBD1 matching 8 bases. The CDR3 extends over 15 amino acids. From germline, CDR1 is SEHNR and CDR2 FQNEAQ (reference sequence). V shed 5 bases, J shed 1 base, and the junction held 6 bases outside the gene matches. CDR3: CASSLGQEDNYGYTF. The CDR3 DNA follows: TGTGCCAGCAGCCTGGGACAGGAAGATAACTATGGCTACACCTTC.

The chain uses TRBV5-1 and TRBJ2-1; D is perhaps TRBD2 (5 bases). V was clipped by 4 bases and J by 3 bases, with 17 bases between them. Germline V gives CDR1 SGHRS, CDR2 YFSETQ. The CDR3 is 16 residues long. The DNA of the CDR3 is TGCGCCAGCAGCCCTTCGTGGACTGGCTACTACAATGAGCAGTTCTTC. It translates to CASSPSWTGYYNEQFF.

The rearrangement uses TRBV5-1 and TRBJ1-1; a weak D match, TRBD1 (6 bases). Trimming removed 7 bases at V and 5 bases at J, with 15 bases between. Per germline, CDR1 SGHRS and CDR2 YFSETQ. The CDR3 runs to 13 residues. CDR3 region: CASCRVGGTEAFF. Written as DNA, the CDR3 is TGCGCCAGCTGCAGGGTAGGGGGAACTGAAGCTTTCTTT.

The chain's CDR3 is CASSLGSLGVYGYTF. The CDR3 bases are TGTGCCAGCAGCTTAGGGTCGCTGGGGGTCTATGGCTACACCTTC. The rearrangement uses TRBV7-9 and TRBJ1-2, with D maybe TRBD1 (5 bases). Germline V lookup: CDR1 SEHNR, CDR2 FQNEAQ (reference sequence). The CDR3 spans 15 residues. The V and J ends lost 1 base and 4 bases respectively, with 13 bases between them.

This chain uses TRBV6-1 with TRBJ1-3; no definite D call. The V gene's germline CDR1 is MNHNS and CDR2 SASEGT. V was trimmed by 2 bases and J by 8 bases, leaving 7 bases between them. The CDR3 sequence is 12 residues long. CDR3 bases: TGTGCCAGCAGTGAATTCGGCGACACCATATATTTT. It yields the protein CASSEFGDTIYF.

The rearrangement joins TRBV30 to TRBJ2-5; TRBD1 matches 7 bases. There are 14 residues in the CDR3. Germline values: CDR1 GTSNPN, CDR2 SVGIG (reference sequence). Trimming cost V 2 bases and J 1 base; bases outside gene matches: 4. CDR3 in DNA: TGTGCCTGGAGTACGGCAGGGGGCCAAGAGACCCAGTACTTC. This translates into CAWSTAGGQETQYF. The variable domain in full, completed from reference TRBV30 and TRBJ2-5, reads SQTIHQWPATLVQPVGSPLSLECTVEGTSNPNLYWYRQAAGRGLQLLFYSVGIGQISSEVPQNLSASRPQDRQFILSSKKLLLSDSGFYLCAWSTAGGQETQYFGPGTRLLVL.

The chain recombines TRBV7-9 with TRBJ2-1; TRBD2 matches at 9 bases. Germline CDR1 is SEHNR and CDR2 is FQNEAQ (reference sequence). CDR3 length: 15 amino acids. With V trimmed by 3 bases and J by 9 bases, 9 bases remained unmatched. DNA for the CDR3: TGTGCCAGCAGCTTTTCTGGCGGGAGGGGCGGTGAGCAGTTCTTC. It yields the protein CASSFSGGRGGEQFF.

This rearrangement joins TRBV15 to TRBJ2-3; D gene unclear. Germline V lookup: CDR1 LNHNV, CDR2 YYDKDF (reference sequence). This CDR3 comprises 13 residues. Trimming left V 4 bases short and J 5 bases short, with 10 bases between. CDR3 DNA sequence: TGTGCCACCAGCAAAAAGAGTGGAGATACGCAGTATTTT. It yields the protein CATSKKSGDTQYF.

The CDR3 reads CASSLGRASFTYEQYF. In DNA form, the CDR3 reads TGTGCCAGCAGCTTAGGCCGGGCTAGCTTCACCTACGAGCAGTACTTC. The chain employs TRBV11-2 and TRBJ2-7; D might be TRBD2 (5 bases). The germline V gene encodes CDR1 SGHAT and CDR2 FQNNGV. The CDR3 runs to 16 residues. V dropped 1 base and J dropped 2 bases, with 15 bases sitting between them. The full variable domain, with the rest looked up from reference TRBV11-2 and TRBJ2-7, is EAGVAQSPRYKIIEKRQSVAFWCNPISGHATLYWYQQILGQGPKLLIQFQNNGVVDDSQLPKDRFSAERLKGVDSTLKIQPAKLEDSAVYLCASSLGRASFTYEQYFGPGTRLTVT.

The rearrangement links TRBV5-1 to TRBJ2-5; tentative D call: TRBD1 (5 bases). This CDR3 contains 11 residues. Trimming pared 0 bases from V and 9 bases from J, leaving 6 bases between. The germline gives CDR1 SGHRS, CDR2 YFSETQ. The CDR3 loop is CASSLEGAQYF. In DNA, the CDR3 is TGCGCCAGCAGCTTGGAAGGGGCCCAGTACTTC. The whole variable domain, filled in from reference TRBV5-1 and TRBJ2-5, reads KAGVTQTPRYLIKTRGQQVTLSCSPISGHRSVSWYQQTPGQGLQFLFEYFSETQRNKGNFPGRFSGRQFSNSRSEMNVSTLELGDSALYLCASSLEGAQYFGPGTRLLVL.

The chain employs TRBV6-5 and TRBJ1-5; 9 nucleotides agree with TRBD1. Germline lookup yields CDR1 MNHEY and CDR2 SVGAGI. The trim removed 4 bases at V and 7 bases at J, leaving 5 bases unmatched. The CDR3 extends over 14 amino acids. CDR3 sequence (DNA): TGTGCCAGCAGTTCACAGGGGGCACAGCAGCCCCAGCATTTT. Translation: CASSSQGAQQPQHF.

The chain carries TRBV9 and TRBJ2-1; the match to TRBD2 covers 7 bases. The V gene end was trimmed by 4 bases and the J gene end by 7 bases; junction bases not matched to a gene: 14. This CDR3 has 16 residues. Germline-derived CDR1 and CDR2 are SGDLS and YYNGEE. The CDR3 nucleotides read TGTGCCAGCAGCCCGATTCCCGGGGGGTTTGGGAATGAGCAGTTCTTC. It codes for CASSPIPGGFGNEQFF.

The V and J genes are TRBV27 and TRBJ2-7; 8 bases are a match to TRBD1. The CDR3 extends over 14 amino acids. Germline lookup yields CDR1 MNHEY and CDR2 SMNVEV (reference sequence). The ends lost 5 bases at V and 5 bases at J; junction bases unmatched: 8. The CDR3 loop reads CASSRPDRGDEQYF. In nucleotides, the CDR3 is TGTGCCAGCAGTAGGCCCGACAGGGGCGACGAGCAGTACTTC.

V is TRBV5-1 and J is TRBJ2-1; 10 nucleotides agree with TRBD2. CDR1 and CDR2 from the germline V gene are SGHRS and YFSETQ. The CDR3 extends over 16 amino acids. The ends lost 3 bases at V and 2 bases at J; junction bases unmatched: 5. The CDR3 loop reads CASSSGLAATYNEQFF. CDR3 sequence (DNA): TGCGCCAGCAGCTCTGGACTAGCGGCAACCTACAATGAGCAGTTCTTC.

The chain combines TRBV2 with TRBJ2-4; possible D gene TRBD2, 5 bases. The germline V gene encodes CDR1 SNHLY and CDR2 FYNNEI. This CDR3 has 14 residues. Trimming cost V 6 bases and J 0 bases, with 9 bases left between them. In DNA form, the CDR3 reads TGTGCCAGCAGCGTAGGAGGAGCCAAAAACATTCAGTACTTC. As protein: CASSVGGAKNIQYF.

This CDR3 reads CATRTLGGDTEAFF. CDR3 nucleotides: TGTGCCACCCGGACCCTCGGGGGAGACACTGAAGCTTTCTTT. The rearrangement joins TRBV6-5 to TRBJ1-1; D possibly corresponds to TRBD1 (5 bases). Germline V gene lookup returns CDR1 MNHEY and CDR2 SVGAGI. V lost 10 bases, J lost 3 bases, and 18 bases lay in between. CDR3 length: 14 amino acids.

The chain employs TRBV5-6 and TRBJ2-2; maybe TRBD2 (6 bases). Deletions cut 4 bases from V and 4 bases from J, with 14 bases between. CDR1 SGHDT and CDR2 YYEEEE come from the germline V gene. The CDR3 extends over 15 amino acids. CDR3 sequence: CASSNLASGTGELFF. The CDR3 DNA reads TGTGCCAGCAGCAATCTAGCGAGTGGCACCGGGGAGCTGTTTTTT.

Concerning this clone: This likely reflects a read error, since a far larger clone is one base away. Within the sample, other DNA sequences also encode this same CDR3. The chain recombines TRBV4-1 with TRBJ1-1; tentatively, D is TRBD1 (5 bases). The CDR3 totals 14 residues. Germline V gene lookup returns CDR1 MGHRA and CDR2 YSYEKL. The V gene lost 3 bases and the J gene lost 6 bases, with 14 bases spanning the gap. CDR3 nucleotide sequence: TGCGCCAGCAGCCAGCCGCAGGGAGTCGCTGAAGCTTTCTTT. It codes for CASSQPQGVAEAFF.

The V call is TRBV7-9, the J call TRBJ2-7; 8 bases align to TRBD2. Germline lookup yields CDR1 SEHNR and CDR2 FQNEAQ (reference sequence). J gave up 5 bases and V 6 bases, and 12 bases lay outside the gene matches. The CDR3 runs to 15 residues. The CDR3: CASSSRTSSFNEQYF. The CDR3 DNA sequence: TGTGCCAGCAGTTCTCGGACTAGCTCCTTCAACGAGCAGTACTTC.

This chain uses TRBV29-1 with TRBJ2-7; 9 nucleotides agree with TRBD1. The CDR3 totals 13 residues. The ends lost 8 bases at V and 3 bases at J; junction bases unmatched: 8. CDR1 is SQVTM and CDR2 is ANQGSEA in the germline V gene. The CDR3 protein is CSTSPGQGYEQYF. The CDR3 bases are TGCAGCACCAGTCCGGGACAGGGCTACGAGCAGTACTTC.

The gene calls are TRBV11-2 and TRBJ2-1, with 11 bases identical to TRBD2. This CDR3 contains 14 residues. In germline, CDR1 is SGHAT, CDR2 FQNNGV. V was clipped by 6 bases and J by 2 bases; unmatched bases: 0. CDR3 DNA sequence: TGTGCCAGCAGACTAGCGGGAGCCTACAATGAGCAGTTCTTC. This translates into CASRLAGAYNEQFF. Looking up the rest from reference TRBV11-2 and TRBJ2-1 gives the full variable domain: EAGVAQSPRYKIIEKRQSVAFWCNPISGHATLYWYQQILGQGPKLLIQFQNNGVVDDSQLPKDRFSAERLKGVDSTLKIQPAKLEDSAVYLCASRLAGAYNEQFFGPGTRLTVL.

This clone is a singleton in its sample. The V gene is TRBV5-1, the J gene TRBJ1-2; a weak D match, TRBD1 (5 bases). Germline values: CDR1 SGHRS, CDR2 YFSETQ. Trimming removed 1 base at V and 6 bases at J, with 10 bases between. The CDR3 consists of 13 residues. CDR3 residues: CASSLWGSNGYTF. The CDR3 DNA reads as TGCGCCAGCAGCTTGTGGGGGAGCAATGGCTACACCTTC.

The gene calls are TRBV2 and TRBJ2-1, with 10 nucleotides matching TRBD2. The V gene end was trimmed by 3 bases and the J gene end by 6 bases; junction bases not matched to a gene: 8. CDR1 is SNHLY and CDR2 is FYNNEI in the germline V gene. The CDR3 runs 16 residues. The CDR3 is CASSDLWTSGGNEQFF. CDR3 coding DNA: TGTGCCAGCAGTGATCTCTGGACTAGCGGTGGCAATGAGCAGTTCTTC.

The chain joins TRBV6-6 to TRBJ2-5; possibly TRBD2 for D (6 bases). Germline V gene sequence: CDR1 MNHNY, CDR2 SVGAGI (reference sequence). CDR3 size: 12 residues. V was trimmed by 6 bases and J by 9 bases, leaving 14 bases between them. This CDR3 reads CASRQGLRAQYF. The CDR3 DNA reads as TGTGCCAGCAGGCAGGGACTCCGCGCCCAGTACTTC.

This clone came up once. V and J are TRBV11-2 and TRBJ2-1; TRBD2 matches 9 bases. Germline values: CDR1 SGHAT, CDR2 FQNNGV. V lost 1 base and J lost 4; bases outside the gene matches: 11. The CDR3 is 18 residues long. This chain's CDR3 is CASSLGPIAGEGYNEQFF. The CDR3 nucleotides are TGTGCCAGCAGCTTAGGCCCTATAGCGGGAGAGGGGTACAATGAGCAGTTCTTC.

This rearrangement joins TRBV15 to TRBJ2-7, with 7 bases that match TRBD1. Trimming cost V 5 bases and J 0 bases; bases outside gene matches: 7. The V gene's germline CDR1 is LNHNV and CDR2 YYDKDF (reference sequence). This CDR3 comprises 15 residues. CDR3 sequence (DNA): TGTGCCACCAGCGGGGACAGACATAGCTCCTACGAGCAGTACTTC. It specifies CATSGDRHSSYEQYF.

This clone is medium-sized in the sample. The rearrangement uses TRBV7-3 and TRBJ1-2; TRBD1 is a possible D gene (6 bases). The CDR3 runs 13 residues. Germline CDR1 reads SGHTA; CDR2 reads FQGTGA. V lost 2 bases and J lost 8, with 12 bases in between. This CDR3 reads CASSLVAGDGYTF. The CDR3 DNA reads as TGTGCCAGCAGCTTAGTGGCAGGGGACGGCTACACCTTC.

The rearrangement uses TRBV5-5 and TRBJ2-7, with TRBD2 matching 8 bases. This CDR3 spans 12 amino acids. V lost 2 bases, J lost 6 bases, and 1 base stayed unmatched. Germline V gives CDR1 SGHKS, CDR2 YYEKEE (reference sequence). CDR3 residues: CASSLSGSEQYF. The CDR3 DNA reads as TGTGCCAGCAGCTTAAGCGGGAGCGAGCAGTACTTC.

This clone was observed a handful of times. The V gene is TRBV16, the J gene TRBJ2-3; D is possibly TRBD1 (5 bases). The CDR3 has 14 residues. V dropped 3 bases and J dropped 0 bases, with 7 bases sitting between them. Germline V CDR1 and CDR2: KGHSY, FQNENV. CDR3 amino acids: CASSHDSSTDTQYF. The CDR3 region has the DNA TGTGCCAGCAGCCACGACAGTAGCACAGATACGCAGTATTTT.

The chain combines TRBV30 with TRBJ2-7; 9 nucleotides agree with TRBD1. This CDR3 spans 13 amino acids. The ends lost 0 bases at V and 11 bases at J; junction bases unmatched: 8. Germline CDR1 GTSNPN, CDR2 SVGIG (reference sequence). DNA for the CDR3: TGTGCCTGGAGTGTTAAACAGGGGGCGTCGGAGTACTTC. Protein product: CAWSVKQGASEYF. The full variable domain, rest sourced from reference TRBV30 and TRBJ2-7, is SQTIHQWPATLVQPVGSPLSLECTVEGTSNPNLYWYRQAAGRGLQLLFYSVGIGQISSEVPQNLSASRPQDRQFILSSKKLLLSDSGFYLCAWSVKQGASEYFGPGTRLTVT.